Sequencing of this T cell receptor (beta chain) was carried out in a study of blood T cell repertoires in COVID-19. Overall study context: Samples came from the United States, Italy and Spain, spanning acute and convalescent COVID-19. T cells, B-cell-depleted T cells, or PBMCs provided the cDNA or gDNA that served as material.

Original processing methods: Amplification of reference gene primers provided the estimated nucleated cell counts. Produced via immunoSEQ multiplex PCR; TCRdb's table is partial and in-frame only. V, J and clone size are those of that table, while D and trimming were read from the DNA. The profile shows roughly 160,000 clones, about 87% of them singletons. Per the germline V gene, CDR1 is SGHRS and CDR2 is YFSETQ. This CDR3 is 18 amino acids long. Trimming took 0 bases from V and 2 from J; bases not matched to a gene: 10. The source material was peripheral blood. The chain employs TRBV5-1 and TRBJ1-2; 10 nucleotides line up with TRBD1. This TCR was recovered from a man between 60 and 75 years old with acute or convalescent COVID-19. The DNA for the CDR3 is TGCGCCAGCAGCTTGGGGCCGGGACAGGGGCTTTTAAACTATGGCTACACCTTC. Its translation: CASSLGPGQGLLNYGYTF.